The clone carrying this T cell receptor (beta chain) was seen more than once but under ten times. The data are from a study of blood T cell repertoires in COVID-19. Data came from immunoSEQ multiplex PCR; TCRdb stores just in-frame clones and leaves some out. Altogether fewer than 200,000 clones are present, 80% to 90% being singletons, with the ten largest covering approximately 2.1%. This sequence originates from a man aged 18 to 35 who had recovered from COVID-19. The sample consisted of peripheral blood.

CDR3 residues: CASSLGEMGYEQYF. The CDR3 coding sequence is TGTGCCAGCAGTTTAGGAGAAATGGGCTACGAGCAGTACTTC. The chain has TRBV6-6 and TRBJ2-7; D unclear. V was cut by 4 bases and J by 3 bases, with 13 bases left in between. Germline lookup yields CDR1 MNHNY and CDR2 SVGAGI (reference sequence). This CDR3 has 14 amino acids.